The source of this T cell receptor (beta chain) is a study of blood T cells in healthy people across ages. In germline, CDR1 is LGHNA, CDR2 YSLEER. V lost 0 bases and J 6 bases, leaving 18 bases between the germline ends. The CDR3 runs 17 residues. Only a few counts were recorded for this clonotype. A J-beta primer mix and a sample-barcoded 5' primer were used in a second PCR of roughly 7 to 12 cycles. TCRdb called the 5' RACE reads again in MiXCR, with one record for every CDR3 protein. The profile shows roughly 500,000 distinct CDR3 sequences, about 24% of them singletons. The same sample was also used in a study of T cells of mothers and their children.

This clonotype was obtained from a boy aged 10-17 years in good health. The rearrangement uses TRBV4-3 and TRBJ2-1; TRBD1 might be the D (6 bases). The sample consisted of blood. In DNA, the CDR3 is TGCGCCAGCAGCCAAGACCCCCAGGGGCCTTGGGGCAATGAGCAGTTCTTC. Protein: CASSQDPQGPWGNEQFF.